What follows are 15 T cell receptor beta chains derived from one specimen sequenced in a study of cytomegalovirus exposure and HLA in healthy donors. This PCR relied on a set of 60 Vbeta primers and 13 Jbeta primers. Only in-frame clones appear in the TCRdb table, and some are missing; sequencing was by immunoSEQ multiplex PCR. The sample lists 140,000 to 150,000 clones; approximately 83% were seen once. The sequencing input was PBMCs. These receptor sequences come from a woman between 40 and 55 years old in good health and CMV-seronegative.

The chain combines TRBV18 with TRBJ2-3; no clear D gene. This CDR3 is 15 amino acids long. V lost 3 bases to trimming and J lost 1 base, with 11 bases between them. From germline, CDR1 is KGHSH and CDR2 LQKENI. CDR3 protein: CASSPSFSRTDTQYF. The CDR3 DNA follows: TGTGCCAGCTCACCGAGTTTCTCCCGCACAGATACGCAGTATTTT.

The genes are TRBV6-5 and TRBJ1-3, with D possibly matching TRBD1 (5 bases). CDR1 is MNHEY and CDR2 is SVGAGI in the germline V gene. This CDR3 contains 14 residues. V shed 5 bases and J shed 4 bases, with 12 bases lying between them. For the CDR3, the DNA is TGTGCCAGCAGTGAAGGAGGGGAAGGAAACACCATATATTTT. It codes for CASSEGGEGNTIYF.

The chain links TRBV6-5 to TRBJ2-3; 7 nucleotides line up with TRBD1. The CDR3 spans 15 residues. Germline loops: CDR1 MNHEY, CDR2 SVGAGI. The ends lost 4 bases at V and 3 bases at J; junction bases unmatched: 7. The CDR3 coding sequence is TGTGCCAGCAGTTCTCGACAGGGATGGACAGATACGCAGTATTTT. The encoded protein is CASSSRQGWTDTQYF.

V usage is TRBV11-2 and J usage is TRBJ2-3; tentative D call: TRBD2 (6 bases). Germline CDR1 and CDR2: SGHAT and FQNNGV. The CDR3 extends over 18 amino acids. Trimming cost V 0 bases and J 2 bases, with 18 bases left between them. The CDR3 sequence is CASSLDGLSVHVTDTQYF. The CDR3 DNA follows: TGTGCCAGCAGCTTAGATGGACTATCAGTTCACGTCACAGATACGCAGTATTTT.

The chain carries TRBV9 and TRBJ2-3, with D perhaps matching TRBD2 (6 bases). Germline CDR1 SGDLS, CDR2 YYNGEE. Trimming stripped 4 bases from V and 0 bases from J, with 12 bases between. This CDR3 is 15 amino acids long. The CDR3 DNA sequence: TGTGCCAGCAGCCCGGGACTTTCTAGCACAGATACGCAGTATTTT. Translating it yields CASSPGLSSTDTQYF.

In regard to this clone: Germline is not matched at one junction end, which may reflect a read error. The rearrangement uses TRBV7-9 and TRBJ1-1, with D possibly TRBD1 on 5 matching bases. The CDR3 covers 15 residues. Per germline, CDR1 SEHNR and CDR2 FQNEAQ (reference sequence). In nucleotides, the CDR3 is TGTTCCAGCAGCTTAGAGGTAGGGGAAAACACTGAAGCTTTCTTT. Protein sequence: CSSSLEVGENTEAFF.

As DNA, the CDR3 is TGTGCCAGCAGCCCCTACAGGGGATGGACTGAAGCTTTCTTT. Encoded protein: CASSPYRGWTEAFF. The rearrangement joins TRBV14 to TRBJ1-1, with TRBD1 matching 7 bases. The CDR3 is made up of 14 amino acids. V lost 4 bases, J lost 5 bases, and 7 bases stayed unmatched. CDR1 and CDR2 from the germline V gene are SGHDN and FVKESK. Combining the CDR3 with reference TRBV14 and TRBJ1-1 gives the whole variable domain EAGVTQFPSHSVIEKGQTVTLRCDPISGHDNLYWYRRVMGKEIKFLLHFVKESKQDESGMPNNRFLAERTGGTYSTLKVQPAELEDSGVYFCASSPYRGWTEAFFGQGTRLTVV.

This clone was seen a few times. The V gene is TRBV18, the J gene TRBJ2-7; TRBD2 might be the D (5 bases). Looked up from germline, CDR1 is KGHSH and CDR2 is LQKENI. This CDR3 has 16 amino acids. V shed 1 base and J shed 3 bases, with 16 bases lying between them. The CDR3 region is CASSPLPLGKDYEQYF. CDR3 nucleotides: TGTGCCAGCTCACCACTGCCACTAGGGAAAGACTACGAGCAGTACTTC.

CDR3 nucleotides: TGTGCCAGCTCACCACGGACAGGAAGAGGCACCGGGGAGCTGTTTTTT. Its translation: CASSPRTGRGTGELFF. The chain is built from TRBV18 and TRBJ2-2; TRBD1 matches 7 bases. V shed 1 base and J 4 bases; nucleotides not matched to a gene: 6. The CDR3 spans 16 residues. The germline CDR1 and CDR2 sequences are KGHSH and LQKENI.

This clone has only one observation. The V call is TRBV19, the J call TRBJ1-1; possibly TRBD1 for D (5 bases). Trimming took 1 base from V and 4 from J, leaving 10 bases between them. The V gene's germline CDR1 is LNHDA and CDR2 SQIVND (reference sequence). The CDR3 length is 14 residues. The CDR3 is CASSIGQPSTEAFF. The CDR3 DNA sequence: TGTGCCAGTAGTATAGGACAGCCGAGCACTGAAGCTTTCTTT.

The rearrangement links TRBV19 to TRBJ1-4; a weak D match, TRBD1 (5 bases). The V and J ends lost 5 bases and 8 bases respectively, with 18 bases between them. The germline V gene has CDR1 LNHDA and CDR2 SQIVND (reference sequence). The CDR3 runs to 15 residues. The CDR3 nucleotides read TGTGCCAGTAGTTCCTCGACAGTGGGGTACGAAAAACTGTTTTTT. This codes for CASSSSTVGYEKLFF.

The V call is TRBV5-1, the J call TRBJ1-1; D is ambiguous. The CDR3 is 13 residues long. Germline V gene data show CDR1 as SGHRS and CDR2 as YFSETQ. V was shortened by 0 bases and J by 5 bases, with 8 bases between the two germline ends. The CDR3 region has the DNA TGCGCCAGCAGCTTGGATTCCCGGACTGAAGCTTTCTTT. Its translation is CASSLDSRTEAFF.

The V and J genes are TRBV2 and TRBJ2-3; D might be TRBD2 (5 bases). CDR3 length: 14 amino acids. V shed 2 bases and J shed 6 bases, with 12 bases lying between them. The germline V gene encodes CDR1 SNHLY and CDR2 FYNNEI. CDR3 nucleotide sequence: TGTGCCAGCAGTGAAAACCTAGCTGCCGATACGCAGTATTTT. Translating gives CASSENLAADTQYF.

The rearrangement joins TRBV2 to TRBJ1-2; TRBD1 matches at 9 bases. The CDR3 is made up of 14 amino acids. V dropped 8 bases and J dropped 5; count of bases not matched to a gene: 9. From germline, CDR1 is SNHLY and CDR2 FYNNEI. The CDR3 bases are TGTGCCAGCCTCCGGGACAGGGAGCTTTATGGCTACACCTTC. Its translation is CASLRDRELYGYTF.

The V call is TRBV5-4, the J call TRBJ2-1, with D tentatively TRBD2 (6 bases). The CDR3 covers 13 residues. Germline lookup yields CDR1 SGHNT and CDR2 YYREEE (reference sequence). The V and J ends lost 0 bases and 7 bases respectively, with 8 bases between them. The CDR3 bases are TGTGCCAGCAGCTTGGCCGGGGGTAATGAGCAGTTCTTC. Residues: CASSLAGGNEQFF.